A single sample gave rise to the 27 T cell receptor beta chains below, sequenced in a study of blood T cell repertoires in COVID-19. Clones were read by immunoSEQ multiplex PCR, and TCRdb kept only the in-frame ones, dropping some. The sample lists some 83,000 clones; about 86% were seen once. Sequenced input: peripheral blood. The source is a man older than 75 with acute or convalescent COVID-19.

The chain is built from TRBV4-3 and TRBJ2-7; D not certain. Trimming removed 0 bases at V and 3 bases at J, with 9 bases between. The CDR3 consists of 14 residues. Germline V gene sequence: CDR1 LGHNA, CDR2 YSLEER. The chain's CDR3 is CASSQEYPGYEQYF. DNA of the CDR3: TGCGCCAGCAGCCAAGAGTATCCAGGCTACGAGCAGTACTTC.

This clone showed up just once. The gene calls are TRBV6-5 and TRBJ1-2; D is unclear. Germline values: CDR1 MNHEY, CDR2 SVGAGI. The CDR3 covers 13 residues. V shed 2 bases and J shed 5 bases, with 9 bases lying between them. Here the CDR3 DNA reads TGTGCCAGCAGTTACGTTGGAGGGTATGGCTACACCTTC. Protein product: CASSYVGGYGYTF.

The rearrangement joins TRBV27 to TRBJ1-6, with D hard to call. The germline V and J ends were trimmed by 6 bases and 4 bases, with 10 bases remaining between them. The CDR3 extends over 14 amino acids. Germline V gene sequence: CDR1 MNHEY, CDR2 SMNVEV (reference sequence). The CDR3: CASRTRPYNSPLHF. In DNA, the CDR3 is TGTGCCAGCAGGACACGACCGTATAATTCACCCCTCCACTTT.

The V call is TRBV28, the J call TRBJ2-4, with D possibly being TRBD2 (6 bases). This CDR3 is built from 16 residues. V was cut by 3 bases and J by 6 bases, with 18 bases left in between. The V gene's germline CDR1 is MDHEN and CDR2 SYDVKM. The CDR3 loop reads CASSLERRGKGNIQYF. The DNA for the CDR3 is TGTGCCAGCAGTTTGGAGCGACGGGGGAAAGGAAACATTCAGTACTTC. The full variable domain, its missing parts supplied by reference TRBV28 and TRBJ2-4, is DVKVTQSSRYLVKRTGEKVFLECVQDMDHENMFWYRQDPGLGLRLIYFSYDVKMKEKGDIPEGYSVSREKKERFSLILESASTNQTSMYLCASSLERRGKGNIQYFGAGTRLSVL.

This clone has a single count. CDR3 residues: CAWSIVASLLYF. Here the CDR3 DNA reads TGTGCCTGGAGTATAGTAGCGTCTCTTCTGTACTTC. The chain combines TRBV30 with TRBJ2-7; D possibly corresponds to TRBD2 (5 bases). Deletions cut 2 bases from V and 12 bases from J, with 17 bases between. The CDR3 spans 12 residues. Looked up from germline, CDR1 is GTSNPN and CDR2 is SVGIG (reference sequence).

The chain combines TRBV9 with TRBJ2-7, with 7 bases fitting TRBD1. The CDR3 has 12 amino acids. With 2 bases clipped from V and 5 bases from J, the junction kept 1 base outside the gene matches. CDR1 is SGDLS and CDR2 is YYNGEE in the germline V gene. CDR3 in amino acids: CASSVGQNEQYF. The CDR3 coding sequence is TGTGCCAGCAGCGTGGGACAGAACGAGCAGTACTTC. The whole variable domain, remainder taken from reference TRBV9 and TRBJ2-7, is DSGVTQTPKHLITATGQRVTLRCSPRSGDLSVYWYQQSLDQGLQFLIQYYNGEERAKGNILERFSAQQFPDLHSELNLSSLELGDSALYFCASSVGQNEQYFGPGTRLTVT.

J is TRBJ1-1 and V is TRBV27; 8 bases are shared with TRBD1. Germline V gene sequence: CDR1 MNHEY, CDR2 SMNVEV (reference sequence). The CDR3 consists of 15 residues. V was pared by 5 bases and J by 4 bases, with 9 bases of the junction left unmatched. CDR3: CASSNRQGTTTEAFF. CDR3 DNA sequence: TGTGCCAGCAGTAACAGACAGGGGACGACCACTGAAGCTTTCTTT.

This clone has only a few counts. The chain recombines TRBV10-3 with TRBJ2-5; 15 bases map to TRBD2. Germline trimming cut 4 bases from V and 5 bases from J; bases unmatched to any gene: 5. Germline values: CDR1 ENHRY, CDR2 SYGVKD. This CDR3 is 16 amino acids long. The CDR3 here is CAISGTSGRAGETQYF. The CDR3 DNA follows: TGTGCCATCAGTGGGACTAGCGGGAGGGCCGGGGAGACCCAGTACTTC.

This sequence joins TRBV7-9 and TRBJ2-1; TRBD1 aligns across 9 bases. CDR3 length equals 15 residues. Germline CDR1 is SEHNR and CDR2 is FQNEAQ (reference sequence). V trimming: 7 bases; J trimming: 8 bases; junction bases outside the gene matches: 12. CDR3 amino acids: CASNDRDRDSDEQFF. CDR3 bases: TGTGCCAGCAACGACCGGGACAGGGATAGTGATGAGCAGTTCTTC.

The rearrangement joins TRBV27 to TRBJ2-5; TRBD1 matches at 11 bases. The CDR3 runs 15 residues. The junction had 5 bases not matched to a gene; V was cut back by 6 bases and J by 2 bases. The germline V gene encodes CDR1 MNHEY and CDR2 SMNVEV (reference sequence). The CDR3, as DNA: TGTGCCAGCAGCCGGGACAGGGGGTCTCAAGAGACCCAGTACTTC. It yields the protein CASSRDRGSQETQYF.

The chain has TRBV5-1 and TRBJ2-1; TRBD2 matches at 11 bases. In germline, CDR1 is SGHRS, CDR2 YFSETQ. Trimming removed 2 bases from V and 4 bases from J; junction bases left unmatched: 2. The CDR3 length is 15 residues. CDR3 coding DNA: TGCGCCAGCAGCTTAGGGACTAGCGGTTACAATGAGCAGTTCTTC. This sequence encodes CASSLGTSGYNEQFF.

The chain carries TRBV7-2 and TRBJ2-5; no clear D. CDR3 length: 12 residues. V was trimmed by 5 bases and J by 5 bases, leaving 9 bases between them. The germline V gene encodes CDR1 SGHTA and CDR2 FQGNSA. The CDR3 sequence: CASSQPAETQYF. The CDR3 DNA reads TGTGCCAGCAGCCAACCCGCGGAGACCCAGTACTTC.

This sequence joins TRBV6-6 and TRBJ1-2; D ambiguous. CDR1 is MNHNY and CDR2 is SVGAGI in the germline V gene (reference sequence). The CDR3 runs to 13 residues. Trimming took off 2 bases at V and 4 bases at J, with 8 bases between the two ends. DNA of the CDR3: TGTGCCAGCAGTTACGAGGGCCTCTATGGCTACACCTTC. It yields the protein CASSYEGLYGYTF.

V gene TRBV27 combines with J gene TRBJ1-5; D not certain. The V and J ends lost 0 bases and 0 bases respectively, with 15 bases between them. This CDR3 is built from 18 residues. CDR1 and CDR2 (germline): MNHEY, SMNVEV (reference sequence). This CDR3 is CASSLSPTGKYSNQPQHF. CDR3 in DNA: TGTGCCAGCAGTTTATCTCCGACGGGGAAATATAGCAATCAGCCCCAGCATTTT.

V and J are TRBV29-1 and TRBJ1-1, with D perhaps TRBD1 (6 bases). The CDR3 sequence is 13 residues long. Trimming removed 1 base from V and 4 bases from J, with 10 bases in between. Germline CDR1 is SQVTM and CDR2 is ANQGSEA. CDR3 bases: TGCAGCGTTGAAGGTTTAGGGGGCACTGAAGCTTTCTTT. Its translation: CSVEGLGGTEAFF.

V and J are TRBV6-5 and TRBJ2-1, with TRBD1 matching over 7 bases. CDR1 and CDR2 from the germline V gene are MNHEY and SVGAGI. The CDR3 contains 15 residues. V gave up 6 bases and J gave up 6 bases; unmatched junction bases: 11. The DNA of the CDR3 is TGTGCCAGCAGCAGACCCGGGACAGCCTTCAATGAGCAGTTCTTC. It encodes CASSRPGTAFNEQFF.

This chain uses TRBV7-3 with TRBJ1-2, with 10 bases lining up with TRBD1. The V gene end was trimmed by 5 bases and the J gene end by 2 bases; junction bases not matched to a gene: 2. The CDR3 consists of 14 residues. CDR1 and CDR2 (germline): SGHTA, FQGTGA. In nucleotides, the CDR3 is TGTGCCAGCAGCCCGGGACAGGGGAACTATGGCTACACCTTC. Residues: CASSPGQGNYGYTF.

The CDR3 loop is CASSTTSGSYEQYF. Written as DNA, the CDR3 is TGCGCCAGCAGCACGACTAGCGGATCGTACGAGCAGTACTTC. This chain uses TRBV5-1 with TRBJ2-7; 9 nucleotides line up with TRBD2. The V gene end was trimmed by 4 bases and the J gene end by 4 bases; junction bases not matched to a gene: 6. In germline, CDR1 is SGHRS, CDR2 YFSETQ. This CDR3 is 14 amino acids long.

The gene calls are TRBV5-1 and TRBJ1-1; D is undetermined. This CDR3 contains 14 residues. Germline V gene sequence: CDR1 SGHRS, CDR2 YFSETQ. Trimming removed 5 bases from V and 8 bases from J, with 19 bases in between. In DNA, the CDR3 is TGCGCCAGCAGTGCGGCAGTCCAGGAGGTCGAAGCTTTCTTT. It yields the protein CASSAAVQEVEAFF.

This clone was detected only once. The chain is built from TRBV6-5 and TRBJ1-1, with 10 bases matching TRBD1. The junction had 10 bases not matched to a gene; V was cut back by 8 bases and J by 4 bases. This CDR3 region has 15 residues. Germline CDR1 is MNHEY and CDR2 is SVGAGI. CDR3 nucleotides: TGTGCCAGCTTTGACAGGGGGCTACGGGGCACTGAAGCTTTCTTT. Translating gives CASFDRGLRGTEAFF.

The rearrangement links TRBV2 to TRBJ1-6, with TRBD1 matching 7 bases. In germline, CDR1 is SNHLY, CDR2 FYNNEI. Trimming took 11 bases from V and 7 from J; bases not matched to a gene: 11. The CDR3 loop spans 14 amino acids. The CDR3 DNA is TGTGCCGGATCTATGGACAGGACAAATTCACCCCTCCACTTT. Translation: CAGSMDRTNSPLHF. Together with reference TRBV2 and TRBJ1-6, the CDR3 gives the full variable domain: EPEVTQTPSHQVTQMGQEVILRCVPISNHLYFYWYRQILGQKVEFLVSFYNNEISEKSEIFDDQFSVERPDGSNFTLKIRSTKLEDSAMYFCAGSMDRTNSPLHFGNGTRLTVT.

The gene calls are TRBV5-1 and TRBJ2-2; TRBD1 agrees at 10 bases. The germline CDR1 and CDR2 sequences are SGHRS and YFSETQ. The CDR3 is 15 residues long. V trimming: 2 bases; J trimming: 6 bases; junction bases outside the gene matches: 4. CDR3 in DNA: TGCGCCAGCAGCTTTGGGGACAGGGGAGCCGGGGAGCTGTTTTTT. Protein product: CASSFGDRGAGELFF.

The V call is TRBV4-3, the J call TRBJ2-7; tentative D call: TRBD2 (6 bases). The V gene lost 0 bases and the J gene lost 1 base, with 13 bases spanning the gap. CDR3 size: 16 residues. Germline CDR1 LGHNA, CDR2 YSLEER. The CDR3: CASSQDRGGESYEQYF. CDR3 nucleotide sequence: TGCGCCAGCAGCCAAGATCGAGGAGGGGAGTCCTACGAGCAGTACTTC.

The rearrangement links TRBV5-6 to TRBJ1-1, with TRBD1 matching over 7 bases. V lost 6 bases to trimming and J lost 5 bases; unmatched junction nucleotides: 10. CDR1 and CDR2 from the germline V gene are SGHDT and YYEEEE. This CDR3 has 14 amino acids. In DNA form, the CDR3 reads TGTGCCAGCAACCTGAGGGGGCTAGGGACTGAAGCTTTCTTT. Protein: CASNLRGLGTEAFF.

The rearrangement uses TRBV4-2 and TRBJ2-4; perhaps TRBD2 as D (5 bases). CDR3 size: 17 residues. Germline lookup yields CDR1 LGHNA and CDR2 YNFKEQ. Trimming shortened V by 1 base and J by 3 bases, and 16 bases separated the two germline ends. DNA of the CDR3: TGTGCCAGCAGCCAAGTGTCGACGGGATCGGACAAAAACATTCAGTACTTC. Its translation is CASSQVSTGSDKNIQYF.

This clone has only a few counts. V is TRBV11-3 and J is TRBJ1-2, with 9 bases aligning to TRBD1. V lost 3 bases to trimming and J lost 6 bases; unmatched junction nucleotides: 11. CDR1 is SGHNT and CDR2 is YENEEA in the germline V gene. The CDR3 totals 16 residues. The CDR3 region is CASSLNTTGGNDGYTF. In nucleotides, the CDR3 is TGTGCCAGCAGCTTGAATACAACAGGGGGCAACGATGGCTACACCTTC.

The genes are TRBV7-2 and TRBJ2-7, with TRBD1 as a possible D gene (6 bases). The germline V gene encodes CDR1 SGHTA and CDR2 FQGNSA. V shed 0 bases and J shed 6 bases, with 12 bases lying between them. The CDR3 sequence is 14 residues long. The CDR3 region has the DNA TGTGCCAGCAGCTTAGCAGGCAGGGGAGCCGAGCAGTACTTC. It is translated as CASSLAGRGAEQYF.